The present entry profiles one T cell receptor beta chain with its context. The antigen is undetermined. Vbeta (60) and Jbeta (13) primers were used in the PCR. Data came from immunoSEQ multiplex PCR; TCRdb stores just in-frame clones and leaves some out. The sample carries 200,000 to 250,000 clones, about 80% recorded once. This sample stems from a study of cytomegalovirus exposure and HLA in healthy donors. Study-level findings and limits: Earlier analysis looked at TCR beta V segments, and most were productive about 90% or about 30% of the time. HLA-A and HLA-B allele assignments for most subjects were reportedly predicted accurately using TCR beta sequences. A missense DCLRE1C variant was associated with V- and J-gene trimming of TCR beta chains in a later analysis, and an independent cohort replicated the association.

Sequenced: PBMCs. The source is a woman aged 60 to 75 in good health and CMV-seropositive.

CDR3 region: CASSTTGGEQYF. CDR3 DNA: TGTGCCAGCAGTACTACAGGGGGCGAGCAGTACTTC. The rearrangement uses TRBV2 and TRBJ2-7, with 8 bases matching TRBD1. Germline-derived CDR1 and CDR2 are SNHLY and FYNNEI. The V segment lost 5 bases and the J segment 6 bases; nucleotides outside the gene matches: 3. This CDR3 is 12 amino acids long. The whole variable domain, remainder taken from reference TRBV2 and TRBJ2-7, is EPEVTQTPSHQVTQMGQEVILRCVPISNHLYFYWYRQILGQKVEFLVSFYNNEISEKSEIFDDQFSVERPDGSNFTLKIRSTKLEDSAMYFCASSTTGGEQYFGPGTRLTVT.